This T cell receptor beta chain emerged from a study of human T cells and chemical hapten exposure. Time point in this sample: patch test 3, about 24 weeks after DPC sensitization. Treatment reported: therapeutic diphenylcyclopropenone sensitization with weekly scalp DPC. CDR3 length: 16 amino acids. J was trimmed by 2 bases and V by 5 bases; bases with no gene match: 9. CDR1 is LGHDT and CDR2 is YNNKEL in the germline V gene (reference sequence). As handled by the study authors: TCR counts had a median of 95,638 per sample and spanned roughly 20,000 to 690,600. TCRdb analysed the RACE reads with MiXCR anew, one entry per CDR3 protein. TCRdb's processing, not the authors' own work, is the source of the V and J calls. Of over 80,000 distinct CDR3 sequences in the sample, approximately 11% were seen once.

Sequencing was performed on whole blood, taken in connection with sensitization to the hapten diphenylcyclopropenone (DPC). The genes are TRBV3-1 and TRBJ1-5; 7 bases are shared with TRBD1. This clonotype was sampled from a woman in her twenties or thirties with alopecia areata. Some clones in this sample may be carry-over from other donors' samples. The CDR3 here is CASSSVSGQGNQPQHF. The CDR3 DNA reads as TGTGCCAGCAGCTCGGTCTCCGGACAGGGCAATCAGCCCCAGCATTTT.